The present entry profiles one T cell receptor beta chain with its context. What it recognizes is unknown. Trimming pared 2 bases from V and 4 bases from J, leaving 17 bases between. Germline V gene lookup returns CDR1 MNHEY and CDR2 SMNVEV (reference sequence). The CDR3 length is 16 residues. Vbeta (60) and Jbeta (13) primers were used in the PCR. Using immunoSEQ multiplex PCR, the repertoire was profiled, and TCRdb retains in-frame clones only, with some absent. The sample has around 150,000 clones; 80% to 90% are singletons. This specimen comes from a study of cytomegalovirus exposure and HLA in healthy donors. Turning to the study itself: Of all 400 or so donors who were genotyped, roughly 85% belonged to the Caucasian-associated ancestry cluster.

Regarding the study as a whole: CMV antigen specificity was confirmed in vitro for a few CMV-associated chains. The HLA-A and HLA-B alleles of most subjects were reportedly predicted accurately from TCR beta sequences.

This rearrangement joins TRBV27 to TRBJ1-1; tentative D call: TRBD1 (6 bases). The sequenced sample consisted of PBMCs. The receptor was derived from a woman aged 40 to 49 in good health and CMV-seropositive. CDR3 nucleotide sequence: TGTGCCAGCAGTTTAGCCAGGGGTATTGCGGGCACTGAAGCTTTCTTT. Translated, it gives CASSLARGIAGTEAFF.